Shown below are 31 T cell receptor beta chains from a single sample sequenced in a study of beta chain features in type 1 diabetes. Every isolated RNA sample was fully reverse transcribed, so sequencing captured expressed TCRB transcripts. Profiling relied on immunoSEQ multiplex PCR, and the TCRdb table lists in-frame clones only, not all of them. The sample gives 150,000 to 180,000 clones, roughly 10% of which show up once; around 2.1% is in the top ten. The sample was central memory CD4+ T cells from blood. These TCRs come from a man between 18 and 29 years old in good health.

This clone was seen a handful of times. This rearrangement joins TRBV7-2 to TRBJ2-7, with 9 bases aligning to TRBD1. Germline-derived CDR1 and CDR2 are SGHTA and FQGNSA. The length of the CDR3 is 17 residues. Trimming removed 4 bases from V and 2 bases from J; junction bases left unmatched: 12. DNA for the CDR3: TGTGCCAGCAGCTACAGCTCCGGGACAGGGATCACCTACGAGCAGTACTTC. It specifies CASSYSSGTGITYEQYF. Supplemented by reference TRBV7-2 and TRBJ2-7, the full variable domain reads GAGVSQSPSNKVTEKGKDVELRCDPISGHTALYWYRQSLGQGLEFLIYFQGNSAPDKSGLPSDRFSAERTGGSVSTLTIQRTQQEDSAVYLCASSYSSGTGITYEQYFGPGTRLTVT.

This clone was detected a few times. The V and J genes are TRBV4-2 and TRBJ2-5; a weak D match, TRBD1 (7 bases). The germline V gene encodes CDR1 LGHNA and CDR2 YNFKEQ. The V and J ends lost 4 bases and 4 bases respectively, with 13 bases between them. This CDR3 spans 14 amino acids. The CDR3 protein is CASSPTQGGETQYF. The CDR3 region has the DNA TGTGCCAGCAGCCCTACCCAGGGGGGAGAGACCCAGTACTTC.

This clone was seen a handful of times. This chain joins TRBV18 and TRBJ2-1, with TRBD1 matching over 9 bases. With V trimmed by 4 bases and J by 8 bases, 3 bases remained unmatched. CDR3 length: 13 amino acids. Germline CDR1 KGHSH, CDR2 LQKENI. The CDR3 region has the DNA TGTGCCAGCTCACGGACAGGGGAGGATGAGCAGTTCTTC. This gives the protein CASSRTGEDEQFF.

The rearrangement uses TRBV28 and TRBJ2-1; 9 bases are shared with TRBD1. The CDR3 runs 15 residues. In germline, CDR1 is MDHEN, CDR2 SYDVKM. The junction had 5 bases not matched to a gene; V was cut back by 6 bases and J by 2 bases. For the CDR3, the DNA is TGTGCCAGCAGCGGGACAGGGAGAACCTACAATGAGCAGTTCTTC. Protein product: CASSGTGRTYNEQFF. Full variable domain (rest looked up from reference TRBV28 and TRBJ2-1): DVKVTQSSRYLVKRTGEKVFLECVQDMDHENMFWYRQDPGLGLRLIYFSYDVKMKEKGDIPEGYSVSREKKERFSLILESASTNQTSMYLCASSGTGRTYNEQFFGPGTRLTVL.

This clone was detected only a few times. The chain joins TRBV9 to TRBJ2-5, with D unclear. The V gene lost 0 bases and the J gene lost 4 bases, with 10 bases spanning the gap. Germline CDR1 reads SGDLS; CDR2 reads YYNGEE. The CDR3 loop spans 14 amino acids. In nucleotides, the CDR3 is TGTGCCAGCAGCGTAGGTACCCAAGGAGAGACCCAGTACTTC. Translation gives CASSVGTQGETQYF.

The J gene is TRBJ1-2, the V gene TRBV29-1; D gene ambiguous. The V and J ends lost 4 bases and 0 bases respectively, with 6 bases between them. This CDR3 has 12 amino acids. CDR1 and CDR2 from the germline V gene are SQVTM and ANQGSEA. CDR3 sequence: CSVGESNYGYTF. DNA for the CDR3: TGCAGCGTTGGTGAATCTAACTATGGCTACACCTTC. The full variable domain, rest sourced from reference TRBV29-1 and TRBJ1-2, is SAVISQKPSRDICQRGTSLTIQCQVDSQVTMMFWYRQQPGQSLTLIATANQGSEATYESGFVIDKFPISRPNLTFSTLTVSNMSPEDSSIYLCSVGESNYGYTFGSGTRLTVV.

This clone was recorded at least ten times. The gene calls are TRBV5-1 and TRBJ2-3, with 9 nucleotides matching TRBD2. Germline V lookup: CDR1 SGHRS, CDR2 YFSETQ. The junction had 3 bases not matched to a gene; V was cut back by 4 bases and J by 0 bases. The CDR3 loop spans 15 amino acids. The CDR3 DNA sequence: TGCGCCAGCAGCGCTAGCGGGGCTAGCACAGATACGCAGTATTTT. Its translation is CASSASGASTDTQYF.

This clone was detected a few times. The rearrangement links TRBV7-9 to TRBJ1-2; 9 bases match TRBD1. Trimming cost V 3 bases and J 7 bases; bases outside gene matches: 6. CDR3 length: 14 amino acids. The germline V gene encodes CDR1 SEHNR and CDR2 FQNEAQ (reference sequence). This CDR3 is CASSFWDREFGYTF. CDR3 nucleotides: TGTGCCAGCAGCTTTTGGGACAGGGAGTTTGGCTACACCTTC.

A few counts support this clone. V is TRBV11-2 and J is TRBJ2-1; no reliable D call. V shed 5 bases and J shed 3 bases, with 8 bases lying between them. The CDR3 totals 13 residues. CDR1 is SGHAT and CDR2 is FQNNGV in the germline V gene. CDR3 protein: CASSRPSYNEQFF. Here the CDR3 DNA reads TGTGCCAGCAGCCGCCCTAGCTACAATGAGCAGTTCTTC.

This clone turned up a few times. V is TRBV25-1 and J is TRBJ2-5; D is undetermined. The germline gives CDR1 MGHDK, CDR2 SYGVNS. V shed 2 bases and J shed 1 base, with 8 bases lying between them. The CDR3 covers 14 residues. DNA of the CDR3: TGTGCCAGCAGTGAACGGACGGTCCAAGAGACCCAGTACTTC. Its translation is CASSERTVQETQYF.

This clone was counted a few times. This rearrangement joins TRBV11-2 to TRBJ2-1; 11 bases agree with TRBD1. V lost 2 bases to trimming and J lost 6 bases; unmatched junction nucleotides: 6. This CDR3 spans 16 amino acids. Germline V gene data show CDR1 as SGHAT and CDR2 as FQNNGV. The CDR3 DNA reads TGTGCCAGCAGCTTAAGTAGGGACAGGGGGATCAATGAGCAGTTCTTC. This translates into CASSLSRDRGINEQFF.

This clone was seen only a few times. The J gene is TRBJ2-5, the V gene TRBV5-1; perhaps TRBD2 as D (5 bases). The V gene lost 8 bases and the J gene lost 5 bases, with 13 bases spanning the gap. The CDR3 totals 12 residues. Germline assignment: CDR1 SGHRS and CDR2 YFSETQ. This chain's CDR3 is CASNRDSETQYF. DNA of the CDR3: TGCGCCAGTAACCGGGATAGTGAGACCCAGTACTTC.

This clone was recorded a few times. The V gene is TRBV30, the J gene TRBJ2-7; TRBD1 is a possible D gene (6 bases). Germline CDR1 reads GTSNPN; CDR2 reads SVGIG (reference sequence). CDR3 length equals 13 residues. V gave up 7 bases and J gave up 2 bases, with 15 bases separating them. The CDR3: CASLRDIPYEQYF. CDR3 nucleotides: TGTGCCTCGCTCCGGGACATACCCTACGAGCAGTACTTC.

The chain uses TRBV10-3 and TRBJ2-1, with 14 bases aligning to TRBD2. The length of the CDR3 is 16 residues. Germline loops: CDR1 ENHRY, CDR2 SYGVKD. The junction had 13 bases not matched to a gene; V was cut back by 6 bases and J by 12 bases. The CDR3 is CAIRDLGLAGVSGQFF. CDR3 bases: TGTGCCATCAGAGATTTGGGACTAGCGGGGGTATCCGGGCAGTTCTTC.

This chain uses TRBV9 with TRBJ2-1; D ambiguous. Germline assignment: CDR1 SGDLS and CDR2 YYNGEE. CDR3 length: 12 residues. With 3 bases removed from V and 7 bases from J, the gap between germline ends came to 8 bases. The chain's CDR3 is CASSAPRNEQFF. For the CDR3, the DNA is TGTGCCAGCAGCGCCCCTAGGAATGAGCAGTTCTTC.

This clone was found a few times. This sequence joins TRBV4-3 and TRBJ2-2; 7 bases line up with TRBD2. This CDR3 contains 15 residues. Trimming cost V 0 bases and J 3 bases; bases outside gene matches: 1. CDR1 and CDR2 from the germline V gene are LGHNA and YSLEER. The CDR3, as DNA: TGCGCCAGCAGCCAAGAAGGGAGGGACACCGGGGAGCTGTTTTTT. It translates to CASSQEGRDTGELFF.

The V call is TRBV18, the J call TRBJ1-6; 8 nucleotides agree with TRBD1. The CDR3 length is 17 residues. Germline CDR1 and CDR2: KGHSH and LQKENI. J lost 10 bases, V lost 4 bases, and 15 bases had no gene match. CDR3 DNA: TGTGCCAGCTCACTCTTGCAGGGGGCGCAGTCTGGATCACCCCTCCACTTT. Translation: CASSLLQGAQSGSPLHF.

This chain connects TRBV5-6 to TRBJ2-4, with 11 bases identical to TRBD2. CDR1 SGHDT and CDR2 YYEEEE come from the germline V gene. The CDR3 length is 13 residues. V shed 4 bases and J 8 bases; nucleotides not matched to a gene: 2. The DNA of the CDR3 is TGTGCCAGCAGCAGGACTAGCGGGCACATTCAGTACTTC. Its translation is CASSRTSGHIQYF.

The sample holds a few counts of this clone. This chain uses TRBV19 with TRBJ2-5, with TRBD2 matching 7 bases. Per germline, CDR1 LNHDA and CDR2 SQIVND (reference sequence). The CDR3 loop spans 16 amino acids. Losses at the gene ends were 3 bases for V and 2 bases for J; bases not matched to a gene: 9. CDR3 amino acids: CASSMGWRGIQETQYF. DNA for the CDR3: TGTGCCAGTAGTATGGGGTGGCGGGGGATACAAGAGACCCAGTACTTC. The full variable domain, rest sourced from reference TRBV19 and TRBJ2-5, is DGGITQSPKYLFRKEGQNVTLSCEQNLNHDAMYWYRQDPGQGLRLIYYSQIVNDFQKGDIAEGYSVSREKKESFPLTVTSAQKNPTAFYLCASSMGWRGIQETQYFGPGTRLLVL.

As DNA, the CDR3 is TGCAGCGTTGATAGATTTAAAGGGGACAGGTGGGACAATTCACCCCTCCACTTT. It yields the protein CSVDRFKGDRWDNSPLHF. The V gene is TRBV29-1, the J gene TRBJ1-6, with TRBD1 matching over 8 bases. There are 18 residues in the CDR3. CDR1 is SQVTM, CDR2 ANQGSEA, per germline. Trimming removed 3 bases from V and 7 bases from J; junction bases left unmatched: 17.

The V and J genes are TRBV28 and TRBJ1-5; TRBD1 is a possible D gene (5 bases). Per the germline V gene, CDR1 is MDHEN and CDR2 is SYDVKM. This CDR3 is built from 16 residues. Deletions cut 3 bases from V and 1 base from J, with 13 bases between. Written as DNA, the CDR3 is TGTGCCAGCAGTTTTACAGGCAAATGGAGCAATCAGCCCCAGCATTTT. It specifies CASSFTGKWSNQPQHF.

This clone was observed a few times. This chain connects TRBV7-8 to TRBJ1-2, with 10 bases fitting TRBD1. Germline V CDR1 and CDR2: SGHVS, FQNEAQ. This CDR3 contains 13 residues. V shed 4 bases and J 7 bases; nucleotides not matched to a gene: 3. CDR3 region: CASSSGQGTGYTF. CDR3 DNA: TGTGCCAGCAGCTCGGGACAGGGGACTGGCTACACCTTC. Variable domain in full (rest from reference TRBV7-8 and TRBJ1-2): GAGVSQSPRYKVAKRGQDVALRCDPISGHVSLFWYQQALGQGPEFLTYFQNEAQLDKSGLPSDRFFAERPEGSVSTLKIQRTQQEDSAVYLCASSSGQGTGYTFGSGTRLTVV.

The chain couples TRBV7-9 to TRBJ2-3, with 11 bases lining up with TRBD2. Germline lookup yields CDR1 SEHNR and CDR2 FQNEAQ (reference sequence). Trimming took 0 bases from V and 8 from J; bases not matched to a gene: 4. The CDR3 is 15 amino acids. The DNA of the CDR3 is TGTGCCAGCAGCTTAGCTAGCGGGGGGGCCGGTACGCAGTATTTT. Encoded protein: CASSLASGGAGTQYF.

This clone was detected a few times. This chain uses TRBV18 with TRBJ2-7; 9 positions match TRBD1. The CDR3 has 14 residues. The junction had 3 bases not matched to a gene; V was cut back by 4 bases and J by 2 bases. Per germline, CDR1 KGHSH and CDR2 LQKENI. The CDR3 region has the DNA TGTGCCAGCTCACTTGGGACAGGGACCTACGAGCAGTACTTC. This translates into CASSLGTGTYEQYF.

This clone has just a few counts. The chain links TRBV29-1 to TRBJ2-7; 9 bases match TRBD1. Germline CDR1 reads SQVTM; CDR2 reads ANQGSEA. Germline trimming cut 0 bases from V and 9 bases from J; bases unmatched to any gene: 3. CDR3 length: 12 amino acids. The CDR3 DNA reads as TGCAGCGTTGAAGACAAGACAGGGGGGCAGTACTTC. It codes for CSVEDKTGGQYF.

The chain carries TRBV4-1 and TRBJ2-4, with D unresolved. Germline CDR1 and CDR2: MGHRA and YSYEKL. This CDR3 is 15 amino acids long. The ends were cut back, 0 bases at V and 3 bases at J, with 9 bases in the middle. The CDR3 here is CASSQDVGYKNIQYF. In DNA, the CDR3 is TGCGCCAGCAGCCAAGATGTCGGTTACAAAAACATTCAGTACTTC.

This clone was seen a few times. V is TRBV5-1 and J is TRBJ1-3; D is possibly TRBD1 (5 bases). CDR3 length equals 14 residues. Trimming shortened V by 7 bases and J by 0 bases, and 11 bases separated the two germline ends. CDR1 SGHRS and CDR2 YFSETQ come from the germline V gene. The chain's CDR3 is CASHEGSSGNTIYF. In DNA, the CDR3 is TGCGCCAGCCATGAGGGGTCCTCTGGAAACACCATATATTTT. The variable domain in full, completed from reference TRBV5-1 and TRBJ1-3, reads KAGVTQTPRYLIKTRGQQVTLSCSPISGHRSVSWYQQTPGQGLQFLFEYFSETQRNKGNFPGRFSGRQFSNSRSEMNVSTLELGDSALYLCASHEGSSGNTIYFGEGSWLTVV.

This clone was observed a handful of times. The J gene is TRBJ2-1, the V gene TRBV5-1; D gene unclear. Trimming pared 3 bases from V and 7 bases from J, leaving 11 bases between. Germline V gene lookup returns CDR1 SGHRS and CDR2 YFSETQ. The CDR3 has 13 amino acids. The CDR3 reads CASSWEGVNEQFF. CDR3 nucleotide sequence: TGCGCCAGCAGCTGGGAAGGAGTAAATGAGCAGTTCTTC.

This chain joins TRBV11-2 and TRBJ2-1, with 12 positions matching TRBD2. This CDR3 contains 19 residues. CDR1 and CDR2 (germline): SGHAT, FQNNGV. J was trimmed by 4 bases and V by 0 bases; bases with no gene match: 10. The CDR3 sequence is CASSLDSRLAGVSYNEQFF. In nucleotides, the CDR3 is TGTGCCAGCAGCTTAGATTCCCGACTAGCGGGAGTGAGTTACAATGAGCAGTTCTTC.

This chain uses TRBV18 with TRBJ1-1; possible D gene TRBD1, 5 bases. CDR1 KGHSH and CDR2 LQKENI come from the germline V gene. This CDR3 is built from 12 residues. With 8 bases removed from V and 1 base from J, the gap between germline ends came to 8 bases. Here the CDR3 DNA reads TGTGCCAGCATCCAGGGGAACACTGAAGCTTTCTTT. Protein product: CASIQGNTEAFF.

The CDR3 DNA reads TGTGCCAGCAGCCCCTCGGGACAGGGGAGGTCAGATACGCAGTATTTT. It encodes CASSPSGQGRSDTQYF. The chain has TRBV4-2 and TRBJ2-3; TRBD1 matches 10 bases. J gave up 4 bases and V 4 bases, and 8 bases lay outside the gene matches. CDR3 length equals 16 residues. Germline CDR1 LGHNA, CDR2 YNFKEQ.